This T cell receptor (beta chain) was sequenced in a study of PD-L1 blockade in urothelial cancer. This CDR3 is built from 16 residues. The J segment lost 7 bases and the V segment lost 5 bases, leaving 11 bases of the junction unmatched. Looked up from germline, CDR1 is SGHAT and CDR2 is FQNNGV. Each patient's cancer was a locally advanced or metastatic urothelial carcinoma. Profiled with immunoSEQ multiplex PCR; TCRdb holds only in-frame clones, not every one. Of some 100,000 clones detected, 91% appear once; the ten largest clones hold 0.75% to 0.95%. Sequencing used PBMCs, obtained around atezolizumab (anti-PD-L1) treatment. The V gene is TRBV11-2, the J gene TRBJ1-4, with 9 positions matching TRBD1. The source is a woman of 80 years or more with urothelial cancer. The DNA of the CDR3 is TGTGCCAGCAGCCGGGGACAGGGCGGCCAGGGTGAAAAACTGTTTTTT. Its translation is CASSRGQGGQGEKLFF.